This T cell receptor beta chain was observed in a study of lymphopenia after photon versus proton radiotherapy. Germline CDR1 reads SGHAT; CDR2 reads FQNNGV. The trim removed 6 bases at V and 5 bases at J, leaving 6 bases unmatched. CDR3 length equals 14 residues. The protocol was immunoSEQ multiplex PCR, while the TCRdb copy is restricted to in-frame clones and leaves out a portion. The sample includes about 160,000 clones, about 85% of them seen just once. The sequenced sample was peripheral blood, obtained from a patient treated with photon-based radiotherapy. This receptor was taken from a man in his fifties or sixties with gastric cancer. The rearrangement uses TRBV11-2 and TRBJ2-3, with 9 bases that match TRBD1. CDR3 sequence (DNA): TGTGCCAGCAGTCGGGACAGGGTAGAAGATACGCAGTATTTT. This encodes CASSRDRVEDTQYF.